The present entry profiles one TCR beta chain with its context. V lost 0 bases and J lost 2; bases outside the gene matches: 2. CDR1 is MNHEY and CDR2 is SVGAGI in the germline V gene. The CDR3 loop spans 16 amino acids. The data are from a study of cytomegalovirus exposure and HLA in healthy donors. PCR primers comprised 60 Vbeta and 13 Jbeta primers. Sequenced by immunoSEQ multiplex PCR; TCRdb stores in-frame clones only, minus some. The sample yields 120,000 to 150,000 clones, about 73% seen once. The specimen was PBMCs. The sequence was collected from a man in his forties in good health and CMV-seropositive. The chain links TRBV6-5 to TRBJ2-1; the match to TRBD2 covers 9 bases. The CDR3 bases are TGTGCCAGCAGTTACTCGATAGCGGGAGCCTACAATGAGCAGTTCTTC. Translation gives CASSYSIAGAYNEQFF.